This passage covers 14 T cell receptor beta chains from one sample sequenced in a study of blood T cells in healthy people across ages. Primers used in a second PCR of roughly 7 to 11 cycles were a sample-barcoded 5' primer and a J-beta primer mix. TCRdb ran MiXCR on the 5' RACE reads and lists one entry per CDR3 protein. The top ten hold 23% of the sample, which has over 1,500,000 distinct CDR3 sequences, about two fifths seen once. Specimen: blood. Source of these receptors: a human donor in good health.

Ten or more counts support this clonotype. The V gene is TRBV4-1, the J gene TRBJ2-3; unclear D gene. Trimming shortened V by 3 bases and J by 0 bases, and 4 bases separated the two germline ends. This CDR3 spans 13 amino acids. Germline CDR1 reads MGHRA; CDR2 reads YSYEKL. This chain's CDR3 is CASSQESTDTQYF. The CDR3 DNA reads TGCGCCAGCAGCCAGGAGAGCACAGATACGCAGTATTTT.

This clonotype has only a few counts. The rearrangement uses TRBV29-1 and TRBJ2-7; 12 bases match TRBD2. V dropped 6 bases and J dropped 5; count of bases not matched to a gene: 5. Per germline, CDR1 SQVTM and CDR2 ANQGSEA. The CDR3 is made up of 13 amino acids. The CDR3 is CSVRTSGDDEQYF. The CDR3 DNA reads as TGCAGCGTCCGGACTAGCGGGGACGACGAGCAGTACTTC.

This clonotype was observed a few times. The genes are TRBV7-2 and TRBJ2-3; tentative D call: TRBD1 (6 bases). The CDR3 is made up of 15 amino acids. Per the germline V gene, CDR1 is SGHTA and CDR2 is FQGNSA. V lost 5 bases to trimming and J lost 0 bases, with 12 bases between them. CDR3 protein: CASSQGQSSTDTQYF. The CDR3, as DNA: TGTGCCAGCAGCCAGGGGCAGTCTAGCACAGATACGCAGTATTTT.

Of note for this clonotype: One end of the junction fails to match germline, which may point to a read error. The J gene is TRBJ1-2, the V gene TRBV7-9, with 7 bases identical to TRBD1. The germline gives CDR1 SEHNR, CDR2 FQNEAQ (reference sequence). There are 17 residues in the CDR3. DNA for the CDR3: TGTGCCAGCAGTTTAGGTCCCCCGGGACAGCCCTCCTATGGCTACACCTTC. Protein sequence: CASSLGPPGQPSYGYTF.

This clonotype was picked up a small number of times. The rearrangement links TRBV25-1 to TRBJ2-1, with D maybe TRBD2 (5 bases). With 1 base removed from V and 6 bases from J, the gap between germline ends came to 7 bases. Germline assignment: CDR1 MGHDK and CDR2 SYGVNS. The CDR3 is 13 amino acids. The chain's CDR3 is CASSESGSNEQFF. CDR3 nucleotides: TGTGCCAGCAGTGAATCGGGATCCAATGAGCAGTTCTTC. The whole variable domain, filled in from reference TRBV25-1 and TRBJ2-1, reads EADIYQTPRYLVIGTGKKITLECSQTMGHDKMYWYQQDPGMELHLIHYSYGVNSTEKGDLSSESTVSRIRTEHFPLTLESARPSHTSQYLCASSESGSNEQFFGPGTRLTVL.

This chain uses TRBV30 with TRBJ2-5, with TRBD2 matching over 10 bases. The CDR3 totals 15 residues. Germline V CDR1 and CDR2: GTSNPN, SVGIG (reference sequence). V lost 3 bases, J lost 3 bases, and 7 bases stayed unmatched. CDR3 coding DNA: TGTGCCTGGAGCATAGGTCTAGCGGGGGAAGAGACCCAGTACTTC. Translating gives CAWSIGLAGEETQYF.

The gene calls are TRBV4-2 and TRBJ2-7, with 7 bases fitting TRBD2. The V and J ends lost 0 bases and 4 bases, in that order; junction bases with no gene match: 6. Germline-derived CDR1 and CDR2 are LGHNA and YNFKEQ. The CDR3 length is 15 residues. CDR3 DNA sequence: TGTGCCAGCAGCCAAGACGCGGGGGACCTTTACGAGCAGTACTTC. Translating gives CASSQDAGDLYEQYF.

This clonotype occurred a few times. The chain carries TRBV6-2 or TRBV6-3 and TRBJ2-7, with D possibly matching TRBD1 (5 bases). V lost 2 bases and J lost 3, with 14 bases in between. The CDR3 is 15 amino acids. CDR1 is MNHEY and CDR2 is SVGEGT in the germline V gene. The DNA of the CDR3 is TGTGCCAGCAGTTACCTCCAGGGCAGAGTCTACGAGCAGTACTTC. Protein product: CASSYLQGRVYEQYF.

A few counts support this clonotype. This chain uses TRBV20-1 with TRBJ2-7; 8 bases are a match to TRBD2. V lost 0 bases, J lost 1 base, and 11 bases stayed unmatched. Germline V gives CDR1 DFQATT, CDR2 SNEGSKA (reference sequence). The CDR3 has 17 residues. CDR3 loop: CSARDLRLAGYSYEQYF. The CDR3 region has the DNA TGCAGTGCTAGAGATTTGCGCCTAGCGGGTTATTCCTACGAGCAGTACTTC.

V usage is TRBV2 and J usage is TRBJ2-7; 12 bases agree with TRBD2. From germline, CDR1 is SNHLY and CDR2 FYNNEI. V shed 6 bases, J shed 3 bases, and the junction held 9 bases outside the gene matches. This CDR3 is built from 16 residues. The CDR3 loop reads CASSHVTSGGYYEQYF. CDR3 nucleotides: TGTGCCAGCAGCCACGTTACTAGCGGGGGGTACTACGAGCAGTACTTC.

This clonotype came up many times. The genes are TRBV6-5 and TRBJ2-7; D ambiguous. CDR1 is MNHEY, CDR2 SVGAGI, per germline. This CDR3 is 12 amino acids long. Trimming took off 2 bases at V and 6 bases at J, with 8 bases between the two ends. This chain's CDR3 is CASSYRGLEQYF. The DNA of the CDR3 is TGTGCCAGCAGTTACAGAGGTCTCGAGCAGTACTTC.

This clonotype was recorded once. This chain connects TRBV11-2 to TRBJ2-1; TRBD1 matches 10 bases. This CDR3 has 17 residues. Per the germline V gene, CDR1 is SGHAT and CDR2 is FQNNGV. V shed 2 bases and J 3 bases; nucleotides not matched to a gene: 7. The CDR3 spells CASSLFGTGALYNEQFF. For the CDR3, the DNA is TGTGCCAGCAGCTTATTTGGGACAGGGGCTCTCTACAATGAGCAGTTCTTC.

This clonotype showed up just a few times. The V and J genes are TRBV15 and TRBJ1-2; possible D gene TRBD1, 6 bases. The germline V gene encodes CDR1 LNHNV and CDR2 YYDKDF (reference sequence). The CDR3 extends over 15 amino acids. Deletions cut 0 bases from V and 5 bases from J, with 13 bases between. The CDR3 DNA reads as TGTGCCACCAGCAGAGATCCCGGACAGCTATATGGCTACACCTTC. Translation: CATSRDPGQLYGYTF.

Only a few counts were recorded for this clonotype. The CDR3 spells CASSWIGGALTTDTQYF. CDR3 bases: TGTGCCAGCAGCTGGATAGGAGGGGCCCTGACCACAGATACGCAGTATTTT. V gene TRBV7-9 combines with J gene TRBJ2-3, with D perhaps matching TRBD2 (6 bases). The CDR3 runs 17 residues. Germline values: CDR1 SEHNR, CDR2 FQNEAQ (reference sequence). Trimming pared 4 bases from V and 2 bases from J, leaving 19 bases between.